In its sample, the clone carrying this T cell receptor beta chain was seen once. Its antigen remains unidentified. The data belong to a study of vaccination and CD4 T cells after COVID-19. Study in general: Overlapping SARS-CoV-2, HCoV-NL63, HCoV-OC43 and HCoV-229E spike peptides stimulated the cells. Overall study results and limits: Convalescent patients' median share of reactive clones seen only post-vaccination was 80% to 90%.

The CDR3 extends over 15 amino acids. Germline trimming cut 4 bases from V and 3 bases from J; bases unmatched to any gene: 5. Germline lookup yields CDR1 SNHLY and CDR2 FYNNEI. As to treatment: 10-day PBMC culture with coronavirus spike peptide pools or control peptides (ViraFEST assay). Cultured CD4+ T cell DNA underwent sequencing with the Oncomine TCR Beta short-read assay. Each CDR3 protein gets one entry after TCRdb re-called the PCR reads with MiXCR. The sample has 15,000 or so distinct CDR3 sequences, approximately 67% seen once; the top ten hold approximately 17%. This TCR derives from a human donor who had recovered from COVID-19. The chain is built from TRBV2 and TRBJ2-5; TRBD2 aligns across 10 bases. Sequenced: CD4+ T cells from blood, cultured in vitro. Here the CDR3 DNA reads TGTGCCAGCAGTGGGACTAGCGGAAGAAAAGAGACCCAGTACTTC. This gives the protein CASSGTSGRKETQYF.